The count of the clone carrying this T cell receptor beta chain is one. Its matching antigen is unknown. The germline CDR1 and CDR2 sequences are LGHDT and YNNKEL (reference sequence). The V gene lost 2 bases and the J gene lost 2 bases, with 15 bases spanning the gap. The CDR3 runs to 16 residues. The entry originates in a study of CD8 T cells in Susac syndrome. Study-wide background: Five or six sequenced Susac syndrome patients had clinically active disease, while 8 or 9 were in remission.

Sequencing of TCR beta was performed on blood CD8+ T cells and on blood CD4+ T cells. The authors reverse transcribed about 0.5 to 1 ug RNA with random hexamers. Amplification of TCR beta CDR3 by immunoSEQ multiplex PCR spanned 54 Vbeta and 13 Jbeta. TCRdb re-called the immunoSEQ multiplex PCR reads through MiXCR, storing one row per CDR3 protein. Of roughly 150,000 distinct CDR3 sequences listed, under 97% were seen once; the top ten hold approximately 0.08%. Study-wide points: Clonal expansion did not appear in Susac syndrome CD4+ T cell repertoires.

The clonotype comes from a human donor with Susac syndrome. Material: CD4+ T cells from PBMCs. This chain joins TRBV3-1 and TRBJ2-5; D tentatively fits TRBD1 or TRBD2 (5 bases each). CDR3 protein: CASSQRGKHQQETQYF. The CDR3 nucleotides read TGTGCCAGCAGCCAACGGGGCAAACACCAACAAGAGACCCAGTACTTC.